This T cell receptor (beta chain) was sequenced in a study of patients and donors after allogeneic stem cell transplantation. TCRdb independently ran MiXCR on the RT-PCR reads; one entry per CDR3 protein. The table shows tens of thousands of distinct CDR3 sequences, with roughly 52% occurring only once. The clonotype was recovered from a human donor who was either an allogeneic HSCT recipient or a stem cell or donor lymphocyte infusion donor (not recorded which). It is not recorded whose cells these are; they may come from a transplant donor. Sequencing used blood, either unsorted or a sorted T cell fraction (not recorded which).

The CDR3 DNA sequence: TGCAGTGCTAGATTCCCCAGCGGGAGCCTACGAGAGACCCAGTACTTC. Translated: CSARFPSGSLRETQYF. The chain joins TRBV20-1 to TRBJ2-5; the match to TRBD2 covers 8 bases. This CDR3 comprises 16 residues. Germline V gene lookup returns CDR1 DFQATT and CDR2 SNEGSKA (reference sequence). V was pared by 2 bases and J by 4 bases, with 12 bases of the junction left unmatched.